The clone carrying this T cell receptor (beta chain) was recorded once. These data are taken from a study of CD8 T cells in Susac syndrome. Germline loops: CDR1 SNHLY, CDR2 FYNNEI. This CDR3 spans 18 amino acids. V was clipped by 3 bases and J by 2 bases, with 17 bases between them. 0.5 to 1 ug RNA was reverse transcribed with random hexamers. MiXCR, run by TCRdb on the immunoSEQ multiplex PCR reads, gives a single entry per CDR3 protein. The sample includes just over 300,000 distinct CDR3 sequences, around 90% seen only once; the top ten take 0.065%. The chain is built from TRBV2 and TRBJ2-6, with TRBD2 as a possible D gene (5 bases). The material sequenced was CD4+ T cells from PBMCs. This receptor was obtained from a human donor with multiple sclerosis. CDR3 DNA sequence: TGTGCCAGCAGTGATTCCTCCGGGAAGGAGGCTGGGGCCAACGTCCTGACTTTC. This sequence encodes CASSDSSGKEAGANVLTF.